This T cell receptor beta chain was found in a study of T cells after yellow fever vaccination. Findings of the study overall: Among primary-vaccination clones, most reappeared after the booster, at around 97% for CD4 and around 91% for CD8. Though weaker, the secondary response peaked faster, on day 5 versus 15. Clonotypes shared by both compartments, CD4 and CD8, made up a small share.

This clonotype was recorded many times. The antigen is unknown. V was trimmed by 6 bases and J by 0 bases, leaving 17 bases between them. In germline, CDR1 is SGHRS, CDR2 YFSETQ. The CDR3 spans 16 residues. One entry per CDR3 protein results from TCRdb running MiXCR on the 5' RACE reads. The table has roughly 150,000 distinct CDR3 sequences, 7.7% seen once. The V call is TRBV5-1, the J call TRBJ2-3; the D is unclear. This specimen consisted of CD4+ T cells sorted from PBMCs, obtained 5 days after the yellow fever booster vaccination. This clonotype originated in a man aged 30 to 39 who received the YFV17D yellow fever vaccine. The CDR3 DNA reads TGCGCCAGCAAGTTCGTAGGACGGATTAGCACAGATACGCAGTATTTT. Translated: CASKFVGRISTDTQYF.